A single sample gave rise to the 26 T cell receptor beta chains below, sequenced in a study of T cell responses to AZD1222 COVID-19 vaccine. This table comes from immunoSEQ multiplex PCR, and its TCRdb copy is limited to in-frame clones, with some not included. The data show under 70,000 clones, 80% to 85% seen once. The material sequenced was peripheral blood, taken on day 0 of AZD1222 vaccination. All receptors derive from an adult in good health.

The chain recombines TRBV7-9 with TRBJ2-1, with 8 positions matching TRBD1. This CDR3 has 17 residues. Germline assignment: CDR1 SEHNR and CDR2 FQNEAQ (reference sequence). The ends lost 2 bases at V and 5 bases at J; junction bases unmatched: 11. The CDR3 DNA follows: TGTGCCAGCAGCTTATATGTAGAGGACAGGGTCAACAATGAGCAGTTCTTC. Residues: CASSLYVEDRVNNEQFF.

The chain carries TRBV28 and TRBJ1-1, with D maybe TRBD1 (5 bases). CDR1 and CDR2 (germline): MDHEN, SYDVKM. V lost 3 bases and J lost 1, with 9 bases in between. CDR3 length equals 14 residues. The CDR3 region has the DNA TGTGCCAGCAGTTTGCCGGGGACGAACACTGAAGCTTTCTTT. Its translation: CASSLPGTNTEAFF.

CDR3 sequence: CASRRQGANTGELFF. The CDR3 bases are TGTGCCAGCAGGAGACAGGGGGCTAACACCGGGGAGCTGTTTTTT. This chain joins TRBV6-5 and TRBJ2-2; 10 bases are shared with TRBD1. Germline-derived CDR1 and CDR2 are MNHEY and SVGAGI. The CDR3 length is 15 residues. V lost 6 bases, J lost 2 bases, and 3 bases stayed unmatched.

The chain combines TRBV7-2 with TRBJ2-1; D assignment may be TRBD1 or TRBD2 (5 bases each). Trimming removed 5 bases at V and 5 bases at J, with 13 bases between. The CDR3 length is 14 residues. From germline, CDR1 is SGHTA and CDR2 FQGNSA. The CDR3 coding sequence is TGTGCCAGCAGCGTCGGTGGGACCCACAATGAGCAGTTCTTC. It translates to CASSVGGTHNEQFF.

The rearrangement uses TRBV28 and TRBJ2-3, with D possibly being TRBD1 (6 bases). CDR1 is MDHEN, CDR2 SYDVKM, per germline. V was pared by 6 bases and J by 2 bases, with 15 bases between. The CDR3 is 15 amino acids. CDR3 coding DNA: TGTGCCAGCAGCCTCGGGACACCATCCACAGATACGCAGTATTTT. This codes for CASSLGTPSTDTQYF.

Concerning this clone itself: The sample carries other DNA sequences with the same CDR3. V usage is TRBV19 and J usage is TRBJ1-1, with 9 bases that match TRBD1. V shed 6 bases and J 5 bases; nucleotides not matched to a gene: 7. Germline-derived CDR1 and CDR2 are LNHDA and SQIVND (reference sequence). The CDR3 is 14 amino acids. The CDR3 protein is CASSAQGALTEAFF. CDR3 sequence (DNA): TGTGCCAGTAGCGCACAGGGGGCGTTAACTGAAGCTTTCTTT.

This clone occurred once. The chain employs TRBV28 and TRBJ1-3; D unresolved. Trimming left V 7 bases short and J 0 bases short, with 10 bases between. CDR3 length: 14 amino acids. Germline loops: CDR1 MDHEN, CDR2 SYDVKM. The chain's CDR3 is CASTPFLSGNTIYF. The CDR3 DNA sequence: TGTGCCAGCACCCCTTTCCTCTCTGGAAACACCATATATTTT.

The J gene is TRBJ2-1, the V gene TRBV27, with a tentative D call TRBD2 (6 bases). CDR1 and CDR2 (germline): MNHEY, SMNVEV (reference sequence). The ends were cut back, 11 bases at V and 1 base at J, with 18 bases in the middle. This CDR3 region has 15 residues. CDR3 amino acids: CAVGPAGNSYNEQFF. The CDR3 DNA reads TGTGCCGTTGGTCCAGCGGGTAATTCCTACAATGAGCAGTTCTTC.

The rearrangement links TRBV11-2 to TRBJ2-3; 8 bases line up with TRBD1. The CDR3 contains 15 residues. The trim removed 5 bases at V and 1 base at J, leaving 5 bases unmatched. CDR1 and CDR2 (germline): SGHAT, FQNNGV. The CDR3 loop is CASSLGQGGTDTQYF. The CDR3 nucleotides read TGTGCCAGCAGCCTTGGACAGGGAGGCACAGATACGCAGTATTTT.

V gene TRBV28 combines with J gene TRBJ2-3, with 8 nucleotides matching TRBD1. V lost 6 bases to trimming and J lost 8 bases; unmatched junction nucleotides: 16. CDR1 MDHEN and CDR2 SYDVKM come from the germline V gene. The CDR3 totals 16 residues. CDR3 in DNA: TGTGCCAGCAGGAAGCCAACAGGGGGAAGGAGTGGTACGCAGTATTTT. Translation gives CASRKPTGGRSGTQYF. Together with reference TRBV28 and TRBJ2-3, the CDR3 gives the full variable domain: DVKVTQSSRYLVKRTGEKVFLECVQDMDHENMFWYRQDPGLGLRLIYFSYDVKMKEKGDIPEGYSVSREKKERFSLILESASTNQTSMYLCASRKPTGGRSGTQYFGPGTRLTVL.

The chain is built from TRBV6-2 or TRBV6-3 and TRBJ2-2; 10 nucleotides align to TRBD2. The CDR3 is 16 amino acids. CDR1 and CDR2 from the germline V gene are MNHEY and SVGEGT. Trimming cost V 2 bases and J 5 bases; bases outside gene matches: 5. The CDR3 loop is CASSYPPSGRTGELFF. The CDR3, as DNA: TGTGCCAGCAGTTACCCCCCTAGCGGGAGAACCGGGGAGCTGTTTTTT.

V and J are TRBV28 and TRBJ1-2, with 7 bases lining up with TRBD1. The germline CDR1 and CDR2 sequences are MDHEN and SYDVKM. The CDR3 totals 14 residues. The trim removed 3 bases at V and 4 bases at J, leaving 5 bases unmatched. The CDR3 sequence: CASSFKRDSYGYTF. The CDR3 region has the DNA TGTGCCAGCAGTTTTAAACGGGACAGCTATGGCTACACCTTC.

This clone occurred once. The rearrangement uses TRBV25-1 and TRBJ1-2; possibly TRBD1 for D (6 bases). The CDR3 is 15 amino acids. The germline V gene encodes CDR1 MGHDK and CDR2 SYGVNS. Between the trimmed V and J ends, which lost 3 bases and 8 bases, there was a span of 19 bases. Here the CDR3 reads CASSELSQGLVGYTF. DNA of the CDR3: TGTGCCAGCAGTGAGTTGTCGCAGGGGCTTGTCGGCTACACCTTC.

The chain uses TRBV14 and TRBJ1-2; D is ambiguous. Germline CDR1 SGHDN, CDR2 FVKESK. V was clipped by 1 base and J by 2 bases, with 5 bases between them. The CDR3 covers 13 residues. The CDR3 sequence: CASSQVRNYGYTF. CDR3 bases: TGTGCCAGCAGCCAAGTCAGAAACTATGGCTACACCTTC. Based on the CDR3 plus reference TRBV14 and TRBJ1-2, the full variable domain is EAGVTQFPSHSVIEKGQTVTLRCDPISGHDNLYWYRRVMGKEIKFLLHFVKESKQDESGMPNNRFLAERTGGTYSTLKVQPAELEDSGVYFCASSQVRNYGYTFGSGTRLTVV.

CDR3 bases: TGTGCCAGCAGCCCGTCGACAGGGCACTATGGCTACACCTTC. Protein: CASSPSTGHYGYTF. This chain connects TRBV6-5 to TRBJ1-2; 7 nucleotides match TRBD1. Germline trimming cut 6 bases from V and 3 bases from J; bases unmatched to any gene: 7. The CDR3 length is 14 residues. Germline V CDR1 and CDR2: MNHEY, SVGAGI.

The genes are TRBV9 and TRBJ2-3, with TRBD2 matching over 7 bases. J was trimmed by 5 bases and V by 4 bases; bases with no gene match: 7. The CDR3 is 14 residues long. Germline values: CDR1 SGDLS, CDR2 YYNGEE. CDR3 DNA: TGTGCCAGCAGCCGGCCAGCGGGACGAGATACGCAGTATTTT. This encodes CASSRPAGRDTQYF.

The chain joins TRBV3-1 (or the pseudogene TRBV3-2) to TRBJ1-5; D is undetermined. This CDR3 is 16 amino acids long. Germline values: CDR1 LGHDT, CDR2 YNNKEL (reference sequence). V was cut by 3 bases and J by 0 bases, with 12 bases left in between. CDR3 sequence (DNA): TGTGCCAGCAGCCAGGGGTCGTACGGTAGCAATCAGCCCCAGCATTTT. Encoded protein: CASSQGSYGSNQPQHF.

This clone has a single count. The chain has TRBV13 and TRBJ2-7, with a tentative D call TRBD1 (5 bases). The CDR3 totals 13 residues. Germline loops: CDR1 PRHDT, CDR2 FYEKMQ (reference sequence). The V and J ends lost 5 bases and 2 bases respectively, with 10 bases between them. CDR3 sequence: CASSPRQTYEQYF. The CDR3, as DNA: TGTGCCAGCAGCCCCAGACAGACCTACGAGCAGTACTTC.

CDR3 DNA sequence: TGTGCCACCAGTGATTCACAGACGCTTTTCTATGGCTACACCTTC. It is translated as CATSDSQTLFYGYTF. The gene calls are TRBV24-1 and TRBJ1-2; unclear D gene. The CDR3 contains 15 residues. V lost 2 bases to trimming and J lost 4 bases, with 13 bases between them. CDR1 is KGHDR, CDR2 SFDVKD, per germline.

To note about this clone: Because the CDR3's place on the DNA is in doubt, the DNA is left out and the CDR3 is given as listed by TCRdb. V and J are TRBV27 and TRBJ1-5. CDR1 MNHEY and CDR2 SMNVEV come from the germline V gene (reference sequence). Including both end residues, the CDR3 is 19 amino acids long. The chain's CDR3 is CASSFRGRAGRNSNQPQHF.

CDR3 nucleotides: TGCAGCGTTACCTACACCGGGACAGGTGAAAAACTGTTTTTT. Translation gives CSVTYTGTGEKLFF. V and J are TRBV29-1 and TRBJ1-4; 8 bases align to TRBD1. Looked up from germline, CDR1 is SQVTM and CDR2 is ANQGSEA. V lost 5 bases and J lost 7; bases outside the gene matches: 9. This CDR3 spans 14 amino acids. Combining the CDR3 with reference TRBV29-1 and TRBJ1-4 gives the whole variable domain SAVISQKPSRDICQRGTSLTIQCQVDSQVTMMFWYRQQPGQSLTLIATANQGSEATYESGFVIDKFPISRPNLTFSTLTVSNMSPEDSSIYLCSVTYTGTGEKLFFGSGTQLSVL.

The chain links TRBV9 to TRBJ2-1, with 12 bases lining up with TRBD2. Unmatched junction bases numbered 8, after V lost 6 bases and J lost 7 bases. The CDR3 is 15 amino acids. CDR1 is SGDLS and CDR2 is YYNGEE in the germline V gene. As DNA, the CDR3 is TGTGCCAGCACCGAGGGACTAGCGGGTTTGAATGAGCAGTTCTTC. Residues: CASTEGLAGLNEQFF.

This rearrangement joins TRBV6-1 to TRBJ2-7; D possibly uses TRBD1 or TRBD2 (5 bases each). The CDR3 is made up of 15 amino acids. Per germline, CDR1 MNHNS and CDR2 SASEGT. Trimming stripped 1 base from V and 2 bases from J, with 12 bases between. The chain's CDR3 is CASSEDPGRTYEQYF. The DNA for the CDR3 is TGTGCCAGCAGTGAAGATCCGGGACGGACCTACGAGCAGTACTTC.

The chain links TRBV7-3 to TRBJ1-1, with D maybe TRBD1 (5 bases). Germline V lookup: CDR1 SGHTA, CDR2 FQGTGA. This CDR3 contains 12 residues. Trimming removed 0 bases from V and 13 bases from J, with 12 bases in between. The CDR3 DNA reads TGTGCCAGCAGCTTAACGGGGCAGGTGGTTTTCTTT. Translated: CASSLTGQVVFF.

V gene TRBV30 combines with J gene TRBJ1-4; tentative D call: TRBD1 (5 bases). This CDR3 has 13 amino acids. CDR1 is GTSNPN, CDR2 SVGIG, per germline (reference sequence). V gave up 2 bases and J gave up 8 bases, with 12 bases separating them. Here the CDR3 reads CAWSRQGQEKLFF. The CDR3 coding sequence is TGTGCCTGGAGTAGGCAAGGACAAGAAAAACTGTTTTTT.

This clone was counted a single time. The CDR3 loop is CASAFPHEKLFF. CDR3 in DNA: TGTGCCAGCGCGTTTCCGCATGAAAAACTGTTTTTT. The chain has TRBV19 and TRBJ1-4; D remains unclear. Germline V gene sequence: CDR1 LNHDA, CDR2 SQIVND (reference sequence). CDR3 length: 12 residues. The V end lost 9 bases, the J end lost 6 bases, and 11 bases lay between the germline ends. The entire variable domain, with the rest obtained from reference TRBV19 and TRBJ1-4, is as follows: DGGITQSPKYLFRKEGQNVTLSCEQNLNHDAMYWYRQDPGQGLRLIYYSQIVNDFQKGDIAEGYSVSREKKESFPLTVTSAQKNPTAFYLCASAFPHEKLFFGSGTQLSVL.